This TCR beta chain was documented in a study of blood T cell repertoires in COVID-19. Study in general: PBMCs, B-cell-depleted T cells, or T cells provided the cDNA or gDNA that made up the material.

Sequencing was performed with immunoSEQ multiplex PCR; in TCRdb, only in-frame clones are kept and a portion is missing. Here the sample spans about 260,000 clones, about 85% being singletons. The sequence was collected from a woman between 45 and 65 years old who had recovered from COVID-19. Material: peripheral blood.

CDR3: CASSSKFRQGVNSPLHF. DNA for the CDR3: TGTGCCAGCAGTTCTAAGTTCCGCCAGGGTGTAAATTCACCCCTCCACTTT. The chain has TRBV27 and TRBJ1-6; TRBD1 is a possible D gene (5 bases). The V and J ends lost 4 bases and 7 bases respectively, with 20 bases between them. Per the germline V gene, CDR1 is MNHEY and CDR2 is SMNVEV (reference sequence). The CDR3 spans 17 residues.